A single sample gave rise to the 24 T cell receptor beta chains below, sequenced in a study of cytomegalovirus exposure and HLA in healthy donors. In the PCR, 60 Vbeta and 13 Jbeta primers were used. Only in-frame clones appear in the TCRdb table, and some are missing; sequencing was by immunoSEQ multiplex PCR. This sample's clone table lists some 140,000 clones. The source material was PBMCs. The receptor source for this set is a woman aged 60-75 years in good health and CMV-seronegative.

V usage is TRBV6-1 and J usage is TRBJ1-2, with D unresolved. Germline CDR1 and CDR2: MNHNS and SASEGT. Trimming removed 1 base at V and 4 bases at J, with 7 bases between. The CDR3 spans 13 residues. CDR3: CASSEVPRYGYTF. The DNA of the CDR3 is TGTGCCAGCAGTGAAGTCCCCCGCTATGGCTACACCTTC.

This rearrangement joins TRBV7-8 to TRBJ1-3; D unclear. Germline V CDR1 and CDR2: SGHVS, FQNEAQ. V gave up 5 bases and J gave up 2 bases, with 4 bases separating them. The CDR3 sequence is 12 residues long. CDR3 DNA sequence: TGTGCCAGCAGCGCGACTGGAAACACCATATATTTT. Translated: CASSATGNTIYF.

This sequence joins TRBV28 and TRBJ2-7; TRBD1 matches 8 bases. Germline V gives CDR1 MDHEN, CDR2 SYDVKM. V gave up 5 bases and J gave up 4 bases; unmatched junction bases: 7. The CDR3 has 14 residues. The CDR3 coding sequence is TGTGCCAGCAGTACGCCAGGGGGCGCTTACGAGCAGTACTTC. Encoded protein: CASSTPGGAYEQYF.

CDR3 bases: TGTGCCAGCTCTCCCCAACCCCCCACGACAGGGCCTCCTGTTGGCTACACCTTC. Protein sequence: CASSPQPPTTGPPVGYTF. The chain recombines TRBV18 with TRBJ1-2, with 7 bases lining up with TRBD1. V was pared by 6 bases and J by 7 bases, with 23 bases of the junction left unmatched. The germline V gene encodes CDR1 KGHSH and CDR2 LQKENI. CDR3 size: 18 residues.

V and J are TRBV19 and TRBJ2-1; a weak D match, TRBD2 (6 bases). The CDR3 spans 13 residues. V dropped 4 bases and J dropped 9 bases, with 13 bases sitting between them. CDR1 LNHDA and CDR2 SQIVND come from the germline V gene (reference sequence). The CDR3 bases are TGTGCCAGTAGTAACCAGCGGGTAGGTGAGCAGTTCTTC. Its translation: CASSNQRVGEQFF.

The chain links TRBV6-5 to TRBJ1-1, with D perhaps matching TRBD1 (5 bases). V was cut by 7 bases and J by 4 bases, with 16 bases left in between. Germline V gene sequence: CDR1 MNHEY, CDR2 SVGAGI. The CDR3 is 14 residues long. This CDR3 reads CASTSRGGGTEAFF. In DNA, the CDR3 is TGTGCCAGCACCTCCCGGGGCGGGGGCACTGAAGCTTTCTTT.

The rearrangement links TRBV10-3 to TRBJ1-5; 9 bases are shared with TRBD1. Per the germline V gene, CDR1 is ENHRY and CDR2 is SYGVKD. V shed 3 bases and J 5 bases; nucleotides not matched to a gene: 8. The CDR3 loop spans 16 amino acids. Written as DNA, the CDR3 is TGTGCCATCAGTGATCGAATTGGGACAGGGTATCAGCCCCAGCATTTT. It yields the protein CAISDRIGTGYQPQHF.

The rearrangement links TRBV5-6 to TRBJ2-1; 12 bases map to TRBD2. Germline values: CDR1 SGHDT, CDR2 YYEEEE. Losses at the gene ends were 4 bases for V and 8 bases for J; bases not matched to a gene: 10. The CDR3 extends over 16 amino acids. The CDR3 DNA sequence: TGTGCCAGCAGCCGCTCGACTAGCGGGAGTAAGTATGAGCAGTTCTTC. Protein sequence: CASSRSTSGSKYEQFF.

The V gene is TRBV11-3, the J gene TRBJ2-3; 10 nucleotides match TRBD2. The CDR3 totals 14 residues. Germline V gene data show CDR1 as SGHNT and CDR2 as YENEEA. Unmatched junction bases numbered 2, after V lost 5 bases and J lost 3 bases. The CDR3 is CASSISGGTDTQYF. The CDR3 DNA reads as TGTGCCAGCAGCATTAGCGGGGGGACAGATACGCAGTATTTT.

The V call is TRBV5-1, the J call TRBJ1-2; TRBD1 matches at 11 bases. This CDR3 has 15 amino acids. CDR1 is SGHRS, CDR2 YFSETQ, per germline. V was pared by 4 bases and J by 6 bases, with 8 bases of the junction left unmatched. The CDR3: CASSGGQGAGDGYTF. CDR3 DNA sequence: TGCGCCAGCAGCGGAGGACAGGGGGCCGGGGATGGCTACACCTTC.

The chain couples TRBV5-4 to TRBJ2-5, with TRBD2 matching 9 bases. The CDR3 is made up of 15 amino acids. Germline assignment: CDR1 SGHNT and CDR2 YYREEE (reference sequence). Germline trimming cut 2 bases from V and 3 bases from J; bases unmatched to any gene: 5. The CDR3 spells CASSFLIAGEETQYF. In DNA, the CDR3 is TGTGCCAGCAGCTTTTTGATAGCGGGGGAAGAGACCCAGTACTTC.

The CDR3 is CASSFASGVYNEQFF. CDR3 DNA: TGTGCCAGCAGTTTTGCTAGCGGAGTCTACAATGAGCAGTTCTTC. The chain uses TRBV6-5 and TRBJ2-1; 7 positions agree with TRBD2. This CDR3 region has 15 residues. Germline trimming cut 4 bases from V and 3 bases from J; bases unmatched to any gene: 6. The germline CDR1 and CDR2 sequences are MNHEY and SVGAGI.

J is TRBJ1-1 and V is TRBV29-1, with TRBD1 as a possible D gene (5 bases). Germline V gene sequence: CDR1 SQVTM, CDR2 ANQGSEA. Trimming took 3 bases from V and 1 from J, leaving 18 bases between them. This CDR3 contains 16 residues. The CDR3 spells CSVDGTTRTGNTEAFF. CDR3 DNA: TGCAGCGTTGATGGCACAACGCGTACAGGGAACACTGAAGCTTTCTTT.

The chain recombines TRBV28 with TRBJ1-3; TRBD1 is a possible D gene (5 bases). CDR1 and CDR2 from the germline V gene are MDHEN and SYDVKM. The CDR3 has 14 residues. V lost 4 bases, J lost 12 bases, and 19 bases lay in between. The chain's CDR3 is CASSSTGDFGGIYF. CDR3 DNA: TGTGCCAGCAGTTCTACGGGGGACTTCGGGGGCATATATTTT.

This sequence joins TRBV4-2 and TRBJ2-2; D call uncertain. V was pared by 1 base and J by 4 bases, with 4 bases between. This CDR3 contains 13 residues. Germline values: CDR1 LGHNA, CDR2 YNFKEQ. Written as DNA, the CDR3 is TGTGCCAGCAGCCAAGTCAGCACCGGGGAGCTGTTTTTT. It yields the protein CASSQVSTGELFF.

The chain is built from TRBV7-9 and TRBJ2-7, with D maybe TRBD2 (5 bases). The V and J ends lost 7 bases and 2 bases respectively, with 9 bases between them. Germline V CDR1 and CDR2: SEHNR, FQNEAQ (reference sequence). The CDR3 totals 12 residues. For the CDR3, the DNA is TGTGCCAGCACGGGGTCACCCTACGAGCAGTACTTC. This codes for CASTGSPYEQYF.

The J gene is TRBJ2-7, the V gene TRBV15; 10 bases agree with TRBD2. The CDR3 consists of 15 residues. V was clipped by 0 bases and J by 3 bases; unmatched bases: 2. Germline CDR1 LNHNV, CDR2 YYDKDF (reference sequence). The CDR3 coding sequence is TGTGCCACCAGCAGAGAGGCTAGCGGGGGCTACGAGCAGTACTTC. Its translation is CATSREASGGYEQYF.

This chain joins TRBV5-4 and TRBJ1-6; TRBD1 might be the D (5 bases). CDR1 and CDR2 from the germline V gene are SGHNT and YYREEE (reference sequence). Trimming stripped 0 bases from V and 12 bases from J, with 10 bases between. The CDR3 length is 13 residues. The CDR3 DNA is TGTGCCAGCAGCTTGGGGCCGGACAAACCCCTCCACTTT. The encoded protein is CASSLGPDKPLHF.

This sequence joins TRBV5-1 and TRBJ2-7; D possibly corresponds to TRBD2 (6 bases). This CDR3 has 15 amino acids. Deletions cut 0 bases from V and 1 base from J, with 11 bases between. CDR1 and CDR2 from the germline V gene are SGHRS and YFSETQ. This chain's CDR3 is CASSLDGGESYEQYF. The CDR3 nucleotides are TGCGCCAGCAGCTTGGATGGCGGGGAATCCTACGAGCAGTACTTC. The whole variable domain, filled in from reference TRBV5-1 and TRBJ2-7, reads KAGVTQTPRYLIKTRGQQVTLSCSPISGHRSVSWYQQTPGQGLQFLFEYFSETQRNKGNFPGRFSGRQFSNSRSEMNVSTLELGDSALYLCASSLDGGESYEQYFGPGTRLTVT.

The genes are TRBV6-4 and TRBJ1-4; D gene ambiguous. Trimming pared 4 bases from V and 7 bases from J, leaving 10 bases between. This CDR3 comprises 13 residues. Looked up from germline, CDR1 is MRHNA and CDR2 is SNTAGT. DNA for the CDR3: TGTGCCAGCAGTGTCAGACTAATTGAAAAACTGTTTTTT. It encodes CASSVRLIEKLFF.

V usage is TRBV5-4 and J usage is TRBJ1-5, with 7 positions matching TRBD1. CDR3 length equals 14 residues. V lost 3 bases, J lost 2 bases, and 2 bases stayed unmatched. The germline CDR1 and CDR2 sequences are SGHNT and YYREEE (reference sequence). CDR3 region: CASSSGTGNQPQHF. The CDR3 DNA is TGTGCCAGCAGCTCGGGGACAGGCAATCAGCCCCAGCATTTT. The whole variable domain, filled in from reference TRBV5-4 and TRBJ1-5, reads ETGVTQSPTHLIKTRGQQVTLRCSSQSGHNTVSWYQQALGQGPQFIFQYYREEENGRGNFPPRFSGLQFPNYSSELNVNALELDDSALYLCASSSGTGNQPQHFGDGTRLSIL.

The chain couples TRBV30 to TRBJ2-1, with unresolved D. The CDR3 length is 15 residues. Trimming cost V 0 bases and J 0 bases, with 9 bases left between them. Per germline, CDR1 GTSNPN and CDR2 SVGIG (reference sequence). CDR3 nucleotide sequence: TGTGCCTGGAGTGTGCTGGCGGCCTCCTACAATGAGCAGTTCTTC. This translates into CAWSVLAASYNEQFF.

This sequence joins TRBV5-6 and TRBJ2-3; a possible D gene is TRBD2 (5 bases). CDR3 length: 13 amino acids. The germline CDR1 and CDR2 sequences are SGHDT and YYEEEE. Trimming shortened V by 3 bases and J by 2 bases, and 7 bases separated the two germline ends. The CDR3 DNA follows: TGTGCCAGCAGCTGGAGGACCACAGATACGCAGTATTTT. Its protein product is CASSWRTTDTQYF.

The chain uses TRBV28 and TRBJ1-1, with TRBD1 identical over 8 bases. This CDR3 spans 16 amino acids. Germline CDR1 MDHEN, CDR2 SYDVKM. Trimming cost V 4 bases and J 0 bases; bases outside gene matches: 7. CDR3: CASSSLGQGLNTEAFF. The CDR3 nucleotides read TGTGCCAGCAGTTCACTTGGACAGGGATTGAACACTGAAGCTTTCTTT.